These 24 T cell receptor beta chains came from one sample sequenced in a study of shared clonotypes between healthy human individuals (dated by TCRdb to the early 2020s). Library construction relied on the immunoSEQ multiplex PCR assay. The table comes from immuneACCESS by way of TCRdb, which keeps in-frame sequences with V and J called. Part of the clones is missing from these tables; in studies checked, under half for an unresolved V gene and the rest for unknown reasons. Counted in this sample were about 600,000 clones; roughly 97% of them appeared once. The top ten clonotypes cover around 0.057% of the sample. What was sequenced was naive CD4+ T cells sorted from blood. Per the publication, the cell subset or site label means: CD45RA+ positively selected. These receptors came from a woman in her 30s in good health.

The chain couples TRBV28 to TRBJ2-5, with TRBD1 matching 7 bases. V dropped 3 bases and J dropped 1; count of bases not matched to a gene: 8. The CDR3 consists of 16 residues. Germline V CDR1 and CDR2: MDHEN, SYDVKM. The CDR3: CASSLWTGSSQETQYF. CDR3 in DNA: TGTGCCAGCAGTTTGTGGACAGGCAGCTCCCAAGAGACCCAGTACTTC. Using reference TRBV28 and TRBJ2-5 for the parts outside the CDR3, the full variable domain is DVKVTQSSRYLVKRTGEKVFLECVQDMDHENMFWYRQDPGLGLRLIYFSYDVKMKEKGDIPEGYSVSREKKERFSLILESASTNQTSMYLCASSLWTGSSQETQYFGPGTRLLVL.

The rearrangement uses TRBV18 and TRBJ2-1; 7 bases are shared with TRBD2. Germline trimming cut 2 bases from V and 8 bases from J; bases unmatched to any gene: 15. In germline, CDR1 is KGHSH, CDR2 LQKENI. There are 17 residues in the CDR3. CDR3 region: CASSPIEAGLRVDEQFF. Written as DNA, the CDR3 is TGTGCCAGCTCACCAATTGAAGCGGGACTGAGGGTCGATGAGCAGTTCTTC.

This chain links TRBV27 with TRBJ1-2; 7 bases are shared with TRBD1. V shed 6 bases and J 1 base; nucleotides not matched to a gene: 8. CDR3 length: 15 residues. The V gene's germline CDR1 is MNHEY and CDR2 SMNVEV (reference sequence). The CDR3 coding sequence is TGTGCCAGCAGCCGAGGGGGCCCAATTAACTATGGCTACACCTTC. Translation: CASSRGGPINYGYTF.

V is TRBV28 and J is TRBJ1-2, with TRBD1 matching 7 bases. The CDR3 sequence is 14 residues long. Germline V gives CDR1 MDHEN, CDR2 SYDVKM. V trimming: 7 bases; J trimming: 8 bases; junction bases outside the gene matches: 13. CDR3 DNA sequence: TGTGCCAGCACCGGGCAGGGGGGGATGTGGGGCTACACCTTC. It codes for CASTGQGGMWGYTF.

This rearrangement joins TRBV27 to TRBJ1-2; D is unclear. Germline loops: CDR1 MNHEY, CDR2 SMNVEV (reference sequence). The V gene lost 2 bases and the J gene lost 4 bases, with 8 bases spanning the gap. The CDR3 contains 13 residues. DNA for the CDR3: TGTGCCAGCAGTTTAAAGGGTGGCTATGGCTACACCTTC. Protein: CASSLKGGYGYTF.

This rearrangement joins TRBV29-1 to TRBJ2-3; D is undetermined. The V gene's germline CDR1 is SQVTM and CDR2 ANQGSEA. There are 14 residues in the CDR3. V was clipped by 4 bases and J by 3 bases, with 14 bases between them. CDR3 DNA sequence: TGCAGCGTTGTGGGTCAGATCTATACAGATACGCAGTATTTT. Translating it yields CSVVGQIYTDTQYF.

The chain has TRBV7-9 and TRBJ2-5; D perhaps matches TRBD1 (5 bases). This CDR3 spans 16 amino acids. V lost 1 base and J lost 4, with 16 bases in between. CDR1 is SEHNR and CDR2 is FQNEAQ in the germline V gene (reference sequence). The CDR3: CASSLGSGAQGETQYF. The CDR3 DNA reads TGTGCCAGCAGCTTAGGATCTGGGGCGCAGGGAGAGACCCAGTACTTC.

CDR3 amino acids: CASSLALAGGPRTDTQYF. CDR3 sequence (DNA): TGTGCCAGCAGCTTAGCACTAGCGGGAGGGCCCCGCACAGATACGCAGTATTTT. V and J are TRBV7-2 and TRBJ2-3, with 13 positions matching TRBD2. With V trimmed by 0 bases and J by 1 base, 4 bases remained unmatched. The CDR3 length is 18 residues. Germline assignment: CDR1 SGHTA and CDR2 FQGNSA.

The chain recombines TRBV28 with TRBJ2-3; no reliable D call. Germline V gives CDR1 MDHEN, CDR2 SYDVKM. Trimming took off 6 bases at V and 5 bases at J, with 12 bases between the two ends. The CDR3 has 13 residues. Here the CDR3 DNA reads TGTGCCAGCAGAAGACCGAAGGGAGATACGCAGTATTTT. Encoded protein: CASRRPKGDTQYF. The entire variable domain, with the rest obtained from reference TRBV28 and TRBJ2-3, is as follows: DVKVTQSSRYLVKRTGEKVFLECVQDMDHENMFWYRQDPGLGLRLIYFSYDVKMKEKGDIPEGYSVSREKKERFSLILESASTNQTSMYLCASRRPKGDTQYFGPGTRLTVL.

This clone was observed once. The chain is built from TRBV6-6 and TRBJ1-5; D call uncertain. The CDR3 consists of 14 residues. Germline CDR1 MNHNY, CDR2 SVGAGI (reference sequence). V lost 2 bases, J lost 4 bases, and 9 bases lay in between. CDR3 nucleotides: TGTGCCAGCAGTTACCAAGGGTGGAATCAGCCCCAGCATTTT. Translating it yields CASSYQGWNQPQHF.

The chain combines TRBV5-5 with TRBJ1-5; 8 nucleotides align to TRBD1. The CDR3 loop spans 14 amino acids. V dropped 4 bases and J dropped 6; count of bases not matched to a gene: 6. CDR1 is SGHKS and CDR2 is YYEKEE in the germline V gene (reference sequence). CDR3 protein: CASSPRGTGQPQHF. The CDR3 region has the DNA TGTGCCAGCAGCCCAAGAGGGACAGGTCAGCCCCAGCATTTT.

The chain has TRBV5-5 and TRBJ1-2; TRBD1 is a possible D gene (5 bases). V was cut by 6 bases and J by 4 bases, with 19 bases left in between. CDR3 length: 15 residues. Germline V gives CDR1 SGHKS, CDR2 YYEKEE (reference sequence). The CDR3 coding sequence is TGTGCCAGCACCCAAGCCCAGGGTTTCATCTATGGCTACACCTTC. It specifies CASTQAQGFIYGYTF.

The CDR3 bases are TGTGCCAGCAGTTTAATAGGGGGCTACGAGCAGTACTTC. Its protein product is CASSLIGGYEQYF. V usage is TRBV28 and J usage is TRBJ2-7; tentative D call: TRBD1 (6 bases). The CDR3 extends over 13 amino acids. V was cut by 2 bases and J by 3 bases, with 8 bases left in between. Germline assignment: CDR1 MDHEN and CDR2 SYDVKM. The full variable domain, with the rest looked up from reference TRBV28 and TRBJ2-7, is DVKVTQSSRYLVKRTGEKVFLECVQDMDHENMFWYRQDPGLGLRLIYFSYDVKMKEKGDIPEGYSVSREKKERFSLILESASTNQTSMYLCASSLIGGYEQYFGPGTRLTVT.

This clone appeared a single time. The junction departs from germline at one end; a sequencing error may be responsible. This rearrangement joins TRBV4-1 to TRBJ2-7; 16 nucleotides align to TRBD2. The CDR3 consists of 13 residues. Germline V gene sequence: CDR1 MGHRA, CDR2 YSYEKL. CDR3 coding DNA: TGCGCCAGCAGCCCGGGACTAGCGGGAGGGCCCCGCTTC. Translating gives CASSPGLAGGPRF.

The J gene is TRBJ1-1, the V gene TRBV15; D is undetermined. From germline, CDR1 is LNHNV and CDR2 YYDKDF (reference sequence). Trimming stripped 11 bases from V and 1 base from J, with 11 bases between. This CDR3 contains 12 residues. This CDR3 is CAPSVPNTEAFF. Written as DNA, the CDR3 is TGTGCCCCCTCAGTTCCGAACACTGAAGCTTTCTTT.

DNA of the CDR3: TGTGCCAGCAGCTTGGCGTGGCAGCTTTCCTACAATGAGCAGTTCTTC. Its protein product is CASSLAWQLSYNEQFF. The rearrangement uses TRBV5-4 and TRBJ2-1, with D unresolved. Germline V gene lookup returns CDR1 SGHNT and CDR2 YYREEE (reference sequence). V dropped 0 bases and J dropped 1 base, with 11 bases sitting between them. The CDR3 length is 16 residues. The full variable domain, rest sourced from reference TRBV5-4 and TRBJ2-1, is ETGVTQSPTHLIKTRGQQVTLRCSSQSGHNTVSWYQQALGQGPQFIFQYYREEENGRGNFPPRFSGLQFPNYSSELNVNALELDDSALYLCASSLAWQLSYNEQFFGPGTRLTVL.

Only a few counts were recorded for this clone. The chain employs TRBV10-3 and TRBJ2-7; D is perhaps TRBD1 or TRBD2 (5 bases each). This CDR3 is 13 amino acids long. V dropped 7 bases and J dropped 7 bases, with 17 bases sitting between them. Looked up from germline, CDR1 is ENHRY and CDR2 is SYGVKD. The CDR3: CAITGTRASEQYF. CDR3 sequence (DNA): TGTGCCATCACCGGGACCAGAGCGTCGGAGCAGTACTTC.

The CDR3 here is CASSEEAGGGNEQFF. Written as DNA, the CDR3 is TGTGCCAGCAGTGAAGAAGCGGGAGGGGGCAATGAGCAGTTCTTC. V gene TRBV2 combines with J gene TRBJ2-1, with 10 bases aligning to TRBD2. The CDR3 is 15 residues long. With 1 base clipped from V and 6 bases from J, the junction kept 3 bases outside the gene matches. Germline CDR1 SNHLY, CDR2 FYNNEI.

This chain uses TRBV18 with TRBJ2-7; D may be TRBD1 (5 bases). V was shortened by 3 bases and J by 0 bases, with 12 bases between the two germline ends. Germline V CDR1 and CDR2: KGHSH, LQKENI. The CDR3 sequence is 15 residues long. CDR3 region: CASSPGKGPSYEQYF. The CDR3 bases are TGTGCCAGCTCACCGGGGAAGGGGCCCTCCTACGAGCAGTACTTC.

This CDR3 is CASNPGGAEPQHF. The CDR3 nucleotides are TGTGCCAGCAACCCCGGCGGGGCCGAGCCCCAGCATTTT. This chain joins TRBV6-1 and TRBJ1-5; D is possibly TRBD1 (5 bases). V lost 7 bases, J lost 8 bases, and 15 bases lay in between. The germline CDR1 and CDR2 sequences are MNHNS and SASEGT. The CDR3 sequence is 13 residues long.

V gene TRBV18 combines with J gene TRBJ2-3, with D tentatively TRBD2 (5 bases). CDR1 and CDR2 (germline): KGHSH, LQKENI. Deletions cut 0 bases from V and 1 base from J, with 11 bases between. The CDR3 totals 16 residues. Here the CDR3 DNA reads TGTGCCAGCTCACCACCAGGGAGTACGGGCACAGATACGCAGTATTTT. It codes for CASSPPGSTGTDTQYF. The complete variable domain, with remaining parts taken from reference TRBV18 and TRBJ2-3, reads NAGVMQNPRHLVRRRGQEARLRCSPMKGHSHVYWYRQLPEEGLKFMVYLQKENIIDESGMPKERFSAEFPKEGPSILRIQQVVRGDSAAYFCASSPPGSTGTDTQYFGPGTRLTVL.

J is TRBJ1-2 and V is TRBV29-1; D gene unclear. The germline gives CDR1 SQVTM, CDR2 ANQGSEA. The CDR3 sequence is 12 residues long. The V end lost 4 bases, the J end lost 8 bases, and 14 bases lay between the germline ends. For the CDR3, the DNA is TGCAGCGTTGTTTCTGAGATCACGGGCTACACCTTC. Protein product: CSVVSEITGYTF.

The chain has TRBV2 and TRBJ1-1; 8 bases map to TRBD1. The V and J ends lost 5 bases and 8 bases, in that order; junction bases with no gene match: 10. Germline V gives CDR1 SNHLY, CDR2 FYNNEI. The CDR3 runs to 14 residues. This CDR3 reads CASSKQGATGEAFF. For the CDR3, the DNA is TGTGCCAGCAGTAAGCAGGGGGCGACGGGGGAAGCTTTCTTT.

The V and J genes are TRBV28 and TRBJ1-1; no clear D gene. This CDR3 contains 16 residues. V lost 4 bases and J 0 bases, leaving 15 bases between the germline ends. The germline gives CDR1 MDHEN, CDR2 SYDVKM. This CDR3 is CASSSPSYSLNTEAFF. CDR3 sequence (DNA): TGTGCCAGCAGTTCACCCTCCTACAGCTTGAACACTGAAGCTTTCTTT.